One and the same sample provided the 30 T cell receptor beta chains below, sequenced in a study of cytomegalovirus exposure and HLA in healthy donors. Researchers ran the PCR with 60 Vbeta and 13 Jbeta primers. Sequencing used immunoSEQ multiplex PCR; TCRdb keeps in-frame clones, though not all of them. The sample lists 160,000 or so clones; roughly 83% were seen once. Sequencing used PBMCs. The receptors originated from a woman younger than 30 in good health and CMV-seronegative.

Notes on this clone: One junction end disagrees with the germline gene, perhaps due to a read error. The chain links TRBV7-9 to TRBJ2-3; TRBD1 is a possible D gene (6 bases). The CDR3 contains 17 residues. Germline V gene data show CDR1 as SEHNR and CDR2 as FQNEAQ (reference sequence). The CDR3 spells CSSRPTALRGGKDTQYF. The CDR3 nucleotides are TGTTCCAGCAGACCTACCGCTCTCAGGGGCGGCAAAGATACGCAGTATTTT.

In regard to this clone: This sample includes further DNA sequences coding for the same CDR3. The chain recombines TRBV5-1 with TRBJ2-7; 8 nucleotides match TRBD1. CDR3 length: 14 residues. CDR1 SGHRS and CDR2 YFSETQ come from the germline V gene. V lost 0 bases and J lost 3; bases outside the gene matches: 2. The CDR3 DNA follows: TGCGCCAGCAGCTTGGGACAGGGGAGCTACGAGCAGTACTTC. Amino acid sequence: CASSLGQGSYEQYF.

The genes are TRBV15 and TRBJ1-1, with a tentative D call TRBD1 (5 bases). The CDR3 is 15 amino acids. Germline assignment: CDR1 LNHNV and CDR2 YYDKDF (reference sequence). The V end lost 3 bases, the J end lost 1 base, and 12 bases lay between the germline ends. This CDR3 reads CATSRGQGRNTEAFF. The CDR3 coding sequence is TGTGCCACCAGCAGGGGCCAGGGCAGGAACACTGAAGCTTTCTTT.

This clone showed up just once. The chain couples TRBV2 to TRBJ1-5; D is perhaps TRBD1 (5 bases). The germline V gene has CDR1 SNHLY and CDR2 FYNNEI. The V end was cut by 3 bases, the J end by 2 bases, with 8 bases between. CDR3 length equals 14 residues. CDR3 in amino acids: CASSDRVGNQPQHF. The CDR3 nucleotides are TGTGCCAGCAGTGACAGGGTGGGCAATCAGCCCCAGCATTTT.

The V call is TRBV19, the J call TRBJ1-2, with a weak D call TRBD1 (6 bases). Looked up from germline, CDR1 is LNHDA and CDR2 is SQIVND (reference sequence). CDR3 size: 14 residues. V dropped 3 bases and J dropped 4 bases, with 12 bases sitting between them. CDR3 protein: CASSILQGRYGYTF. Written as DNA, the CDR3 is TGTGCCAGTAGTATCCTACAGGGACGCTATGGCTACACCTTC.

This chain joins TRBV6-5 and TRBJ2-5; a weak D match, TRBD2 (5 bases). TRBJ2-7 explains the end of the DNA better; the J call may be wrong. The CDR3 covers 16 residues. Per germline, CDR1 MNHEY and CDR2 SVGAGI. CDR3 nucleotides: TGTGCCAGCAGTTACACGTCTGGCGGGTCTCCCTACGAGCAGTACTTC. This codes for CASSYTSGGSPYEQYF.

The V and J genes are TRBV7-2 and TRBJ1-2, with D uncertain. The ends were cut back, 2 bases at V and 5 bases at J, with 9 bases in the middle. This CDR3 has 13 residues. Germline V CDR1 and CDR2: SGHTA, FQGNSA. CDR3 loop: CASSLNSLYGYTF. As DNA, the CDR3 is TGTGCCAGCAGCTTAAATAGCTTATATGGCTACACCTTC. Using reference TRBV7-2 and TRBJ1-2 for the parts outside the CDR3, the full variable domain is GAGVSQSPSNKVTEKGKDVELRCDPISGHTALYWYRQSLGQGLEFLIYFQGNSAPDKSGLPSDRFSAERTGGSVSTLTIQRTQQEDSAVYLCASSLNSLYGYTFGSGTRLTVV.

The V and J genes are TRBV19 and TRBJ1-2; 8 nucleotides match TRBD1. The CDR3 covers 15 residues. CDR1 and CDR2 (germline): LNHDA, SQIVND (reference sequence). J lost 0 bases, V lost 6 bases, and 6 bases had no gene match. The CDR3 is CASRRDRMTNYGYTF. The CDR3 nucleotides read TGTGCCAGTAGAAGGGACAGGATGACTAACTATGGCTACACCTTC.

This chain joins TRBV6-6 and TRBJ2-1, with 10 bases fitting TRBD2. CDR3 size: 16 residues. The ends lost 7 bases at V and 4 bases at J; junction bases unmatched: 10. CDR1 is MNHNY, CDR2 SVGAGI, per germline (reference sequence). CDR3 nucleotides: TGTGCCAGCACCGTTGGACTAGCGGAGCCATACAATGAGCAGTTCTTC. It is translated as CASTVGLAEPYNEQFF.

The J gene is TRBJ1-3, the V gene TRBV7-3, with TRBD1 identical over 10 bases. There are 15 residues in the CDR3. Germline V gene data show CDR1 as SGHTA and CDR2 as FQGTGA. The ends lost 5 bases at V and 2 bases at J; junction bases unmatched: 3. Here the CDR3 reads CASSHDRGPGNTIYF. The CDR3 nucleotides are TGTGCCAGCAGCCACGACAGGGGGCCTGGAAACACCATATATTTT.

The chain recombines TRBV28 with TRBJ2-7; 10 nucleotides line up with TRBD1. Trimming at V came to 8 bases and at J to 5 bases, leaving 3 bases not matched to a gene. The CDR3 runs to 12 residues. Germline assignment: CDR1 MDHEN and CDR2 SYDVKM. In DNA form, the CDR3 reads TGTGCCAGCCCCGGGACAGGGGACGAGCAGTACTTC. As protein: CASPGTGDEQYF.

This chain connects TRBV2 to TRBJ2-5, with 8 positions matching TRBD1. V was pared by 6 bases and J by 4 bases, with 13 bases of the junction left unmatched. CDR3 length: 16 residues. Germline CDR1 SNHLY, CDR2 FYNNEI. CDR3 nucleotides: TGTGCCAGCAGGCGACAGGGGTTGGTGTTAGGAGAGACCCAGTACTTC. Its protein is CASRRQGLVLGETQYF.

The V gene is TRBV15, the J gene TRBJ1-1; the D gene is possibly TRBD1 (5 bases). Looked up from germline, CDR1 is LNHNV and CDR2 is YYDKDF (reference sequence). V lost 5 bases and J lost 0, with 13 bases in between. The CDR3 totals 15 residues. CDR3 region: CATSVNAGLNTEAFF. DNA of the CDR3: TGTGCCACCAGCGTAAATGCGGGGCTGAACACTGAAGCTTTCTTT.

This clone was observed a single time. The chain uses TRBV28 and TRBJ1-1; tentatively, D is TRBD1 (6 bases). Germline lookup yields CDR1 MDHEN and CDR2 SYDVKM. Trimming left V 9 bases short and J 0 bases short, with 11 bases between. This CDR3 has 13 amino acids. CDR3 sequence reads: CASWGLLNTEAFF. The CDR3 DNA is TGTGCCAGTTGGGGGCTACTGAACACTGAAGCTTTCTTT.

This chain joins TRBV7-9 and TRBJ1-2; D is possibly TRBD1 (5 bases). The V and J ends lost 1 base and 8 bases respectively, with 17 bases between them. Germline-derived CDR1 and CDR2 are SEHNR and FQNEAQ (reference sequence). The CDR3 runs 15 residues. CDR3 nucleotides: TGTGCCAGCAGCTTAGAAACCGGGGGAGGGGACGGCTACACCTTC. As protein: CASSLETGGGDGYTF.

The CDR3 region has the DNA TGTGCCAGTAAGGCCGCAGGCGGGGGGGCCTACAATGAGCAGTTCTTC. Translated, it gives CASKAAGGGAYNEQFF. The V and J genes are TRBV19 and TRBJ2-1, with 9 bases that match TRBD2. Trimming took 7 bases from V and 2 from J; bases not matched to a gene: 9. Per germline, CDR1 LNHDA and CDR2 SQIVND (reference sequence). This CDR3 region has 16 residues. The whole variable domain, remainder taken from reference TRBV19 and TRBJ2-1, is DGGITQSPKYLFRKEGQNVTLSCEQNLNHDAMYWYRQDPGQGLRLIYYSQIVNDFQKGDIAEGYSVSREKKESFPLTVTSAQKNPTAFYLCASKAAGGGAYNEQFFGPGTRLTVL.

In this sample, this clone turned up once. In DNA form, the CDR3 reads TGCGCCAGCAGCCAAGGTCATAGCGGGGGGGCAGAGACCCAGTACTTC. Protein: CASSQGHSGGAETQYF. The rearrangement uses TRBV4-1 and TRBJ2-5; 11 bases are a match to TRBD2. Germline loops: CDR1 MGHRA, CDR2 YSYEKL. Trimming removed 1 base from V and 4 bases from J; junction bases left unmatched: 5. The CDR3 consists of 16 residues.

The V gene is TRBV28, the J gene TRBJ1-2, with D unresolved. This CDR3 contains 12 residues. The ends were cut back, 1 base at V and 11 bases at J, with 11 bases in the middle. Germline lookup yields CDR1 MDHEN and CDR2 SYDVKM. The CDR3 bases are TGTGCCAGCAGTTTATTCTCCGGGTCTTACACCTTC. Translating it yields CASSLFSGSYTF.

The chain links TRBV5-1 to TRBJ1-6; 7 positions match TRBD1. The trim removed 0 bases at V and 10 bases at J, leaving 7 bases unmatched. The germline gives CDR1 SGHRS, CDR2 YFSETQ. The CDR3 length is 15 residues. CDR3: CASSLDQGVKSPLHF. Here the CDR3 DNA reads TGCGCCAGCAGCTTGGATCAGGGGGTTAAGTCACCCCTCCACTTT.

This clone has only one observation. This chain uses TRBV5-1 with TRBJ2-5; D might be TRBD1 (5 bases). V gave up 1 base and J gave up 5 bases, with 12 bases separating them. The CDR3 is 14 residues long. Per the germline V gene, CDR1 is SGHRS and CDR2 is YFSETQ. CDR3 sequence (DNA): TGCGCCAGCAGCTTGCAGGGTTACGGGGAGACCCAGTACTTC. Protein sequence: CASSLQGYGETQYF.

The chain joins TRBV7-9 to TRBJ2-7; TRBD1 might be the D (6 bases). Germline-derived CDR1 and CDR2 are SEHNR and FQNEAQ (reference sequence). The CDR3 sequence is 15 residues long. V was clipped by 5 bases and J by 2 bases, with 16 bases between them. CDR3 residues: CASSLSGTNTYEQYF. The CDR3 nucleotides read TGTGCCAGCAGCCTATCCGGGACAAATACCTACGAGCAGTACTTC.

This clone is a singleton in its sample. CDR3 sequence: CASSPRDRGSTDTQYF. The CDR3 nucleotides read TGCGCCAGCAGCCCCCGGGACAGGGGGAGCACAGATACGCAGTATTTT. The chain carries TRBV5-1 and TRBJ2-3; 11 bases are shared with TRBD1. The germline CDR1 and CDR2 sequences are SGHRS and YFSETQ. The CDR3 runs to 16 residues. V shed 4 bases and J 0 bases; nucleotides not matched to a gene: 4.

As regards this clone: One end of the junction varies from germline; a read error may be responsible. The genes are TRBV11-2 and TRBJ2-6; tentative D call: TRBD1 (5 bases). Looked up from germline, CDR1 is SGHAT and CDR2 is FQNNGV. CDR3 length: 18 amino acids. CDR3: CASSRRRDTRSGANGLTF. The CDR3 DNA is TGTGCCAGCAGCAGAAGGCGTGACACCAGATCTGGGGCCAACGGCCTGACTTTC.

The rearrangement links TRBV18 to TRBJ2-2; no clear D. Deletions cut 2 bases from V and 2 bases from J, with 15 bases between. The CDR3 covers 17 residues. Per the germline V gene, CDR1 is KGHSH and CDR2 is LQKENI. The CDR3 sequence is CASSPVGQVRNTGELFF. In nucleotides, the CDR3 is TGTGCCAGCTCACCAGTCGGCCAGGTTCGAAACACCGGGGAGCTGTTTTTT. Based on the CDR3 plus reference TRBV18 and TRBJ2-2, the full variable domain is NAGVMQNPRHLVRRRGQEARLRCSPMKGHSHVYWYRQLPEEGLKFMVYLQKENIIDESGMPKERFSAEFPKEGPSILRIQQVVRGDSAAYFCASSPVGQVRNTGELFFGEGSRLTVL.

This clone was seen a few times. J is TRBJ2-3 and V is TRBV11-2; the D gene is possibly TRBD2 (5 bases). The CDR3 covers 12 residues. CDR1 SGHAT and CDR2 FQNNGV come from the germline V gene. V lost 8 bases and J 6 bases, leaving 12 bases between the germline ends. CDR3 bases: TGTGCCAGCCGAACTTGGGAGGATACGCAGTATTTT. Translated: CASRTWEDTQYF.

CDR3: CASSPQGAVDTDTQYF. As DNA, the CDR3 is TGTGCCAGCTCACCCCAGGGGGCCGTCGACACAGATACGCAGTATTTT. The chain is built from TRBV18 and TRBJ2-3, with 8 bases aligning to TRBD1. V lost 3 bases, J lost 2 bases, and 7 bases stayed unmatched. The CDR3 runs to 16 residues. Germline loops: CDR1 KGHSH, CDR2 LQKENI.

The genes are TRBV9 and TRBJ1-1; the match to TRBD1 covers 9 bases. V lost 3 bases, J lost 5 bases, and 5 bases stayed unmatched. The CDR3 sequence is 14 residues long. The germline V gene encodes CDR1 SGDLS and CDR2 YYNGEE. The CDR3 reads CASSDRGRGTEAFF. The CDR3 region has the DNA TGTGCCAGCAGCGACAGGGGGCGAGGGACTGAAGCTTTCTTT.

The rearrangement joins TRBV7-6 to TRBJ2-3; D is perhaps TRBD1 (6 bases). V lost 1 base and J 6 bases, leaving 17 bases between the germline ends. The V gene's germline CDR1 is SGHVS and CDR2 FNYEAQ. This CDR3 region has 16 residues. CDR3 sequence: CASSLGGPSIRDTQYF. CDR3 nucleotide sequence: TGTGCCAGCAGCTTAGGGGGGCCGAGCATACGGGATACGCAGTATTTT.

The chain recombines TRBV4-1 with TRBJ2-1; D gene unclear. Trimming took 1 base from V and 4 from J, leaving 2 bases between them. CDR1 and CDR2 (germline): MGHRA, YSYEKL. The CDR3 consists of 12 residues. The CDR3 region is CASSQVYNEQFF. For the CDR3, the DNA is TGCGCCAGCAGCCAAGTATACAATGAGCAGTTCTTC.

The chain has TRBV30 and TRBJ1-3; D is ambiguous. V was shortened by 2 bases and J by 4 bases, with 6 bases between the two germline ends. The CDR3 is 12 residues long. The germline CDR1 and CDR2 sequences are GTSNPN and SVGIG (reference sequence). The CDR3 region is CAWSREGNTIYF. CDR3 in DNA: TGTGCCTGGAGTCGAGAAGGAAACACCATATATTTT.